The 5 T cell receptor beta chains below all came from one sample that was sequenced in a study of early T cells in non-severe SARS-CoV-2 infection. TCRdb recomputed calls from the 5' RACE reads with MiXCR, one row per CDR3 protein. This repertoire shows tens of thousands of distinct CDR3 sequences, roughly 4.3% found once; its top ten account for less than 7.5%. The sequenced sample was whole blood. Receptor source: an adult who was a healthcare worker with PCR-confirmed SARS-CoV-2 infection or an uninfected control (not recorded which).

The sample holds many counts of this clonotype. This chain uses TRBV4-1 with TRBJ1-3; 7 bases line up with TRBD1. Trimming removed 7 bases from V and 0 bases from J; junction bases left unmatched: 3. The CDR3 totals 14 residues. CDR1 MGHRA and CDR2 YSYEKL come from the germline V gene. The CDR3 DNA reads TGCGCCAGCAAAAGACAGGGCTCTGGAAACACCATATATTTT. Translation gives CASKRQGSGNTIYF.

Only a few counts were recorded for this clonotype. The chain employs TRBV11-2 and TRBJ2-2; D perhaps matches TRBD2 (5 bases). In germline, CDR1 is SGHAT, CDR2 FQNNGV. Trimming pared 4 bases from V and 5 bases from J, leaving 14 bases between. The CDR3 covers 15 residues. CDR3 in amino acids: CASSSMIPGTGELFF. The CDR3 coding sequence is TGTGCCAGCAGCTCAATGATCCCGGGAACCGGGGAGCTGTTTTTT.

In its sample, this clonotype was seen many times. V and J are TRBV6-1 and TRBJ2-3; D perhaps matches TRBD2 (5 bases). The CDR3 is 17 amino acids. The germline gives CDR1 MNHNS, CDR2 SASEGT. Trimming took off 7 bases at V and 0 bases at J, with 20 bases between the two ends. The CDR3 spells CASTPTGEAVSTDTQYF. The CDR3 DNA reads TGTGCCAGCACCCCAACCGGAGAAGCGGTTAGCACAGATACGCAGTATTTT.

This CDR3 is CASSPPGGGLNTDTQYF. The CDR3, as DNA: TGTGCCAGCTCACCACCGGGGGGCGGCTTAAACACAGATACGCAGTATTTT. V gene TRBV18 combines with J gene TRBJ2-3; D may correspond to TRBD1 or TRBD2 (6 bases each). There are 17 residues in the CDR3. The germline V and J ends were trimmed by 0 bases and 2 bases, with 15 bases remaining between them. CDR1 and CDR2 from the germline V gene are KGHSH and LQKENI.

The chain uses TRBV7-6 and TRBJ2-1; TRBD2 aligns across 8 bases. CDR1 and CDR2 (germline): SGHVS, FNYEAQ. This CDR3 contains 16 residues. J gave up 2 bases and V 2 bases, and 5 bases lay outside the gene matches. DNA of the CDR3: TGTGCCAGCAGCTTAAGTGTACTAGCGGCCTACAATGAGCAGTTCTTC. Its translation is CASSLSVLAAYNEQFF.